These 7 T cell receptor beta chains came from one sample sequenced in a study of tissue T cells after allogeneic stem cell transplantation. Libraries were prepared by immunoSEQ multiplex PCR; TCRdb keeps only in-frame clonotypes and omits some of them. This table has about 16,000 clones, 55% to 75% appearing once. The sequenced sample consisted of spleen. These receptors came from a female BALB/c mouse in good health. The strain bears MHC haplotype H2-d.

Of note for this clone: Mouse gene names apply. The CDR3 is CASSDVGSAETLYF. Incomplete CDR3 DNA: TGTGCCAGCAGTGATGTGGGTAGTGCAGAAACGCTGTAT. V is TRBV13-1 and J is TRBJ2-3; no clear D. The missing CDR3 end, 1 residue past where the read stops, is filled in from the germline J gene. Trimming cost V 0 bases and J 0 bases, with 5 bases left between them. This CDR3 has 14 residues. CDR1 is NSHNY and CDR2 is SYGAGN in the germline V gene.

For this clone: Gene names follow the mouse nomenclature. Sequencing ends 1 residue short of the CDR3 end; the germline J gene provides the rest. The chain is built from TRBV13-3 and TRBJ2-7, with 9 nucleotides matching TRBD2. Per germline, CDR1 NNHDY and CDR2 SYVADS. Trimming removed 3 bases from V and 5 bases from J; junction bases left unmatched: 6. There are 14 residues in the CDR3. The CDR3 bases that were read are TGTGCCAGCAGTGGAACTGGGGGGTCCCATGAACAGTAC. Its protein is CASSGTGGSHEQY. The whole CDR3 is CASSGTGGSHEQYF.

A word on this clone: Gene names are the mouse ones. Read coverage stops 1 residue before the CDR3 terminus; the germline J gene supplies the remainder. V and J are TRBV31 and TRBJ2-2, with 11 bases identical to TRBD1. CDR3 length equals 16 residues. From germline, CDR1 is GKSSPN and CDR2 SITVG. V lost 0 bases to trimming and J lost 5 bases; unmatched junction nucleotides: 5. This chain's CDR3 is CAWSLADRGRTGQLYF. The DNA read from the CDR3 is TGTGCCTGGAGTCTAGCGGACAGGGGGCGGACCGGGCAGCTCTAC.

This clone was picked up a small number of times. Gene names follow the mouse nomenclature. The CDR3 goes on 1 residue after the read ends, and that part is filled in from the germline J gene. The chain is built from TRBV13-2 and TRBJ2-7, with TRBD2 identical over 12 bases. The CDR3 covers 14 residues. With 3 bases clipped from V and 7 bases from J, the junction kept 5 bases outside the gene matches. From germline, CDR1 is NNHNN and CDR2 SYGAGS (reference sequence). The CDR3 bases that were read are TGTGCCAGCGGTGGGGGACTGGGGGGCAGCGAACAGTAC. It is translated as CASGGGLGGSEQY. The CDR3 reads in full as CASGGGLGGSEQYF.

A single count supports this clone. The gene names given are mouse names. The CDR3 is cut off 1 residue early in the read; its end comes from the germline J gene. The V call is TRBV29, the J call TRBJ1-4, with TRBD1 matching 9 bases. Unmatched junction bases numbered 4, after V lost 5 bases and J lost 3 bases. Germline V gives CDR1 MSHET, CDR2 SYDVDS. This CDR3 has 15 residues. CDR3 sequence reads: CASSPGQGANERLFF. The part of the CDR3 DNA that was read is TGTGCTAGCAGTCCGGGACAGGGCGCCAACGAAAGATTATTT.

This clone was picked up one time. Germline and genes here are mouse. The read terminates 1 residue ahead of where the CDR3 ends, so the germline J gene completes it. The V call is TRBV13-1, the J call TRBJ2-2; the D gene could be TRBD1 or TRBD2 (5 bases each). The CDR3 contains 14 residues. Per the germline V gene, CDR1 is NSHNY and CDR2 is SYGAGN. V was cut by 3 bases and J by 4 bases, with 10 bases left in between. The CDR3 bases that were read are TGTGCCAGCAGTGCCTCGGGGACCACCGGGCAGCTCTAC. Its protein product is CASSASGTTGQLY. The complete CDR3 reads CASSASGTTGQLYF.

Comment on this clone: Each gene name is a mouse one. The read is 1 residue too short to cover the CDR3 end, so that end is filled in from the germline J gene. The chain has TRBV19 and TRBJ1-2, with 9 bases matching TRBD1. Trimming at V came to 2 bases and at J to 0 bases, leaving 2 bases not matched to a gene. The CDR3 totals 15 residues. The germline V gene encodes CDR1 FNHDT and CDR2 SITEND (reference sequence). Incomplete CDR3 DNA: TGTGCCAGCAGTATGGGGACAGGGCCAAACTCCGACTACACC. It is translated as CASSMGTGPNSDYT. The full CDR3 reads CASSMGTGPNSDYTF. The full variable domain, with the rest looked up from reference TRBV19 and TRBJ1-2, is GGIITQTPKFLIGQEGQKLTLKCQQNFNHDTMYWYRQDSGKGLRLIYYSITENDLQKGDLSEGYDASREKKSSFSLTVTSAQKNEMAVFLCASSMGTGPNSDYTFGSGTRLLVI.